Shown below are 27 T cell receptor beta chains from a single sample sequenced in a study of shared T cell receptors in the human thymus. Repertoires were generated with immunoSEQ multiplex PCR, while TCRdb's copy carries only in-frame clones and drops some. The table lists hundreds of thousands of clones, approximately 89% of them singletons. This same sample was also taken into another study, of human thymus T cells.

Specimen: thymocytes. Source of these receptors: a boy less than two years old with a congenital heart defect.

The rearrangement joins TRBV4-1 to TRBJ1-5; TRBD1 agrees at 8 bases. The CDR3 covers 17 residues. V was clipped by 2 bases and J by 3 bases; unmatched bases: 9. Germline V gene lookup returns CDR1 MGHRA and CDR2 YSYEKL. The CDR3 reads CASSQKARGPTNQPQHF. DNA of the CDR3: TGCGCCAGCAGCCAAAAAGCCAGGGGGCCGACCAATCAGCCCCAGCATTTT.

This chain connects TRBV29-1 to TRBJ2-2; D perhaps matches TRBD2 (5 bases). Germline CDR1 is SQVTM and CDR2 is ANQGSEA. Trimming stripped 2 bases from V and 1 base from J, with 11 bases between. The CDR3 runs to 15 residues. CDR3 amino acids: CSVEWSGENTGELFF. The DNA of the CDR3 is TGCAGCGTTGAATGGAGCGGCGAGAACACCGGGGAGCTGTTTTTT.

V gene TRBV10-3 combines with J gene TRBJ2-1, with TRBD2 matching over 7 bases. V trimming: 10 bases; J trimming: 3 bases; junction bases outside the gene matches: 9. CDR1 and CDR2 from the germline V gene are ENHRY and SYGVKD. The CDR3 loop spans 14 amino acids. DNA for the CDR3: TGTGCCAGCCTAGCGGAGCCACTCTACAATGAGCAGTTCTTC. It yields the protein CASLAEPLYNEQFF.

This rearrangement joins TRBV7-9 to TRBJ1-1; 8 nucleotides line up with TRBD1. V gave up 6 bases and J gave up 0 bases; unmatched junction bases: 9. Germline V gene lookup returns CDR1 SEHNR and CDR2 FQNEAQ (reference sequence). The CDR3 sequence is 16 residues long. This CDR3 reads CASSGGTGSLNTEAFF. CDR3 DNA: TGTGCCAGCAGTGGAGGGACAGGTTCACTGAACACTGAAGCTTTCTTT. Using reference TRBV7-9 and TRBJ1-1 for the parts outside the CDR3, the full variable domain is DTGVSQNPRHKITKRGQNVTFRCDPISEHNRLYWYRQTLGQGPEFLTYFQNEAQLEKSRLLSDRFSAERPKGSFSTLEIQRTEQGDSAMYLCASSGGTGSLNTEAFFGQGTRLTVV.

J is TRBJ2-7 and V is TRBV18, with TRBD1 matching over 7 bases. Germline assignment: CDR1 KGHSH and CDR2 LQKENI. Germline trimming cut 2 bases from V and 2 bases from J; bases unmatched to any gene: 6. This CDR3 has 15 amino acids. DNA of the CDR3: TGTGCCAGCTCACCAAACCGGGACAGAGCCTACGAGCAGTACTTC. This codes for CASSPNRDRAYEQYF.

The table lists this clone with a count of one. The chain carries TRBV10-3 and TRBJ2-7; D perhaps matches TRBD1 (5 bases). CDR1 is ENHRY and CDR2 is SYGVKD in the germline V gene. V lost 0 bases to trimming and J lost 6 bases, with 12 bases between them. The CDR3 contains 14 residues. This CDR3 is CAISESEVRGEQYF. CDR3 coding DNA: TGTGCCATCAGTGAGTCTGAAGTAAGGGGCGAGCAGTACTTC.

V and J are TRBV6-1 and TRBJ1-2; maybe TRBD1 (5 bases). This CDR3 has 14 amino acids. Germline V lookup: CDR1 MNHNS, CDR2 SASEGT. With 8 bases removed from V and 4 bases from J, the gap between germline ends came to 17 bases. The CDR3 DNA sequence: TGTGCCAGCGGGGGAGGGGATGCCTTCTATGGCTACACCTTC. It translates to CASGGGDAFYGYTF.

V gene TRBV28 combines with J gene TRBJ1-2; D uncertain. The CDR3 totals 14 residues. Germline V CDR1 and CDR2: MDHEN, SYDVKM. Trimming cost V 3 bases and J 2 bases, with 10 bases left between them. In nucleotides, the CDR3 is TGTGCCAGCAGTTTTTTATGTCCCAACTATGGCTACACCTTC. This gives the protein CASSFLCPNYGYTF.

The chain joins TRBV30 to TRBJ2-7; D is possibly TRBD1 (6 bases). Deletions cut 1 base from V and 4 bases from J, with 14 bases between. This CDR3 has 14 amino acids. CDR1 is GTSNPN, CDR2 SVGIG, per germline (reference sequence). CDR3 residues: CAWSAGTKGYEQYF. CDR3 DNA: TGTGCCTGGAGTGCGGGGACAAAAGGGTACGAGCAGTACTTC.

The chain links TRBV28 to TRBJ2-7, with D possibly matching TRBD1 (6 bases). The V end lost 4 bases, the J end lost 3 bases, and 22 bases lay between the germline ends. CDR3 length equals 17 residues. Germline-derived CDR1 and CDR2 are MDHEN and SYDVKM. CDR3 DNA: TGTGCCAGCAGTTCACCCCGCAGGGGAATATTAGTCTACGAGCAGTACTTC. Translating gives CASSSPRRGILVYEQYF. Drawing the rest from reference TRBV28 and TRBJ2-7, the complete variable domain is DVKVTQSSRYLVKRTGEKVFLECVQDMDHENMFWYRQDPGLGLRLIYFSYDVKMKEKGDIPEGYSVSREKKERFSLILESASTNQTSMYLCASSSPRRGILVYEQYFGPGTRLTVT.

The chain employs TRBV9 and TRBJ2-1; perhaps TRBD2 as D (6 bases). Germline V lookup: CDR1 SGDLS, CDR2 YYNGEE. The length of the CDR3 is 12 residues. Trimming pared 8 bases from V and 1 base from J, leaving 7 bases between. The DNA for the CDR3 is TGTGCCAGTGGGGGGTCCTACAATGAGCAGTTCTTC. Its translation: CASGGSYNEQFF.

This rearrangement joins TRBV30 to TRBJ2-1; TRBD2 agrees at 10 bases. Germline CDR1 and CDR2: GTSNPN and SVGIG (reference sequence). V gave up 5 bases and J gave up 13 bases; unmatched junction bases: 11. This CDR3 spans 13 amino acids. The CDR3 DNA follows: TGTGCCTGGGTGAAGAGCGGGGGGGCCGAACAGTTCTTC. Its protein is CAWVKSGGAEQFF.

V usage is TRBV7-9 and J usage is TRBJ2-3, with 8 bases fitting TRBD2. The CDR3 spans 18 residues. Germline trimming cut 5 bases from V and 2 bases from J; bases unmatched to any gene: 15. Germline V gives CDR1 SEHNR, CDR2 FQNEAQ (reference sequence). CDR3 nucleotides: TGTGCCAGCAGCCAACGTATGGTCCCGGGGGGGTCCACAGATACGCAGTATTTT. This translates into CASSQRMVPGGSTDTQYF.

The chain has TRBV21-1 and TRBJ2-3; whether TRBD1, the table's D call, matches the DNA was not checked. TRBV21-1 is described as a pseudogene. This CDR3 region has 15 residues. The CDR3 nucleotides read TGTGCCAGCAGCAAAGAGGGACAGGGACCAGATACGCAGTATTTT. It translates to CASSKEGQGPDTQYF.

The chain has TRBV27 and TRBJ1-1; 9 bases agree with TRBD1. CDR1 is MNHEY and CDR2 is SMNVEV in the germline V gene (reference sequence). The V and J ends lost 6 bases and 9 bases, in that order; junction bases with no gene match: 8. This CDR3 comprises 13 residues. The CDR3 DNA follows: TGTGCCAGCAGCCGCGGGACAGGGTACAAAGCTTTCTTT. Its translation: CASSRGTGYKAFF.

The gene calls are TRBV18 and TRBJ2-1, with D tentatively TRBD2 (6 bases). V was clipped by 2 bases and J by 4 bases, with 21 bases between them. Germline CDR1 KGHSH, CDR2 LQKENI. This CDR3 has 18 amino acids. In DNA form, the CDR3 reads TGTGCCAGCTCACCAACGGGCGGGGCTCCCCCCCTTTACAATGAGCAGTTCTTC. Its protein is CASSPTGGAPPLYNEQFF.

This chain links TRBV4-3 with TRBJ2-5; 10 bases match TRBD2. Trimming removed 0 bases from V and 1 base from J; junction bases left unmatched: 5. The germline V gene has CDR1 LGHNA and CDR2 YSLEER. The CDR3 has 17 amino acids. The CDR3 here is CASSQEGASGSQETQYF. CDR3 DNA sequence: TGCGCCAGCAGCCAAGAAGGAGCTAGCGGGAGCCAAGAGACCCAGTACTTC.

The chain joins TRBV10-3 to TRBJ1-4, with D perhaps matching TRBD1 (5 bases). Germline V gene data show CDR1 as ENHRY and CDR2 as SYGVKD. With 4 bases removed from V and 8 bases from J, the gap between germline ends came to 14 bases. The CDR3 covers 14 residues. This CDR3 is CAISGRGIGEKLFF. CDR3 coding DNA: TGTGCCATCAGTGGAAGGGGAATTGGGGAAAAACTGTTTTTT.

V gene TRBV4-3 combines with J gene TRBJ2-7, with 9 bases aligning to TRBD1. The CDR3 sequence is 13 residues long. Unmatched junction bases numbered 3, after V lost 4 bases and J lost 5 bases. Per the germline V gene, CDR1 is LGHNA and CDR2 is YSLEER. The CDR3, as DNA: TGCGCCAGCAGCCGGGGGACAGGGCACGAGCAGTACTTC. Translated: CASSRGTGHEQYF.

The chain recombines TRBV5-5 with TRBJ2-5, with 11 bases aligning to TRBD1. Germline CDR1 reads SGHKS; CDR2 reads YYEKEE (reference sequence). The V gene end was trimmed by 3 bases and the J gene end by 5 bases; junction bases not matched to a gene: 3. CDR3 length: 14 residues. Here the CDR3 reads CASSWTGGAETQYF. The CDR3 DNA reads as TGTGCCAGCAGCTGGACAGGGGGCGCCGAGACCCAGTACTTC.

This chain joins TRBV6-4 and TRBJ2-2, with TRBD2 matching over 9 bases. Germline V gene data show CDR1 as MRHNA and CDR2 as SNTAGT. The junction had 11 bases not matched to a gene; V was cut back by 6 bases and J by 6 bases. The CDR3 spans 16 residues. As DNA, the CDR3 is TGTGCCAGCAGGAAAGAGGCGGGAGGGTTCTCCGGGGAGCTGTTTTTT. It specifies CASRKEAGGFSGELFF.

The genes are TRBV7-8 and TRBJ1-5, with TRBD1 matching over 7 bases. Germline V CDR1 and CDR2: SGHVS, FQNEAQ. Losses at the gene ends were 5 bases for V and 6 bases for J; bases not matched to a gene: 7. The CDR3 totals 14 residues. The CDR3 nucleotides are TGTGCCAGCAGCATCGACAGGGCGAGTCAGCCCCAGCATTTT. This translates into CASSIDRASQPQHF. The variable domain in full, with the rest retrieved from reference TRBV7-8 and TRBJ1-5, is GAGVSQSPRYKVAKRGQDVALRCDPISGHVSLFWYQQALGQGPEFLTYFQNEAQLDKSGLPSDRFFAERPEGSVSTLKIQRTQQEDSAVYLCASSIDRASQPQHFGDGTRLSIL.

The chain carries TRBV6-4 and TRBJ2-1; 10 positions agree with TRBD1. Germline values: CDR1 MRHNA, CDR2 SNTAGT. Unmatched junction bases numbered 2, after V lost 2 bases and J lost 7 bases. This CDR3 has 14 residues. Here the CDR3 reads CASSDPGQGNEQFF. CDR3 bases: TGTGCCAGCAGTGACCCGGGACAGGGGAATGAGCAGTTCTTC.

In this sample, this clone turned up once. V usage is TRBV7-5 and J usage is TRBJ1-5; the table's D call of TRBD1 was not tested on the DNA. TRBV7-5 constitutes a pseudogene. This CDR3 has 15 residues. The CDR3 region has the DNA TGTGTCAGAAGCTTACCGACAGGGTCAAATCAGCCCCAGCATTTT. The encoded protein is CVRSLPTGSNQPQHF.

This clone was observed a single time. The chain joins TRBV7-2 to TRBJ2-3, with 9 bases identical to TRBD1. With 7 bases clipped from V and 3 bases from J, the junction kept 5 bases outside the gene matches. Germline lookup yields CDR1 SGHTA and CDR2 FQGNSA. CDR3 size: 14 residues. The CDR3 spells CASTRDRETDTQYF. The CDR3 DNA follows: TGTGCCAGCACCAGGGACAGGGAAACAGATACGCAGTATTTT.

The chain carries TRBV5-4 and TRBJ2-7, with D possibly TRBD2 on 6 matching bases. CDR3 length equals 16 residues. V gave up 0 bases and J gave up 7 bases, with 20 bases separating them. The germline gives CDR1 SGHNT, CDR2 YYREEE (reference sequence). The CDR3 region has the DNA TGTGCCAGCAGCTTGGAACCGGGACTCATGAAAGATGAGCAGTACTTC. Amino acids: CASSLEPGLMKDEQYF.

This sequence joins TRBV11-2 and TRBJ2-2; D uncertain. Trimming cost V 4 bases and J 1 base, with 16 bases left between them. Germline CDR1 reads SGHAT; CDR2 reads FQNNGV. The CDR3 spans 17 residues. CDR3 amino acids: CASSSPPPTLNTGELFF. The CDR3 DNA follows: TGTGCCAGCAGCTCCCCACCTCCCACTCTGAACACCGGGGAGCTGTTTTTT. The whole variable domain, filled in from reference TRBV11-2 and TRBJ2-2, reads EAGVAQSPRYKIIEKRQSVAFWCNPISGHATLYWYQQILGQGPKLLIQFQNNGVVDDSQLPKDRFSAERLKGVDSTLKIQPAKLEDSAVYLCASSSPPPTLNTGELFFGEGSRLTVL.